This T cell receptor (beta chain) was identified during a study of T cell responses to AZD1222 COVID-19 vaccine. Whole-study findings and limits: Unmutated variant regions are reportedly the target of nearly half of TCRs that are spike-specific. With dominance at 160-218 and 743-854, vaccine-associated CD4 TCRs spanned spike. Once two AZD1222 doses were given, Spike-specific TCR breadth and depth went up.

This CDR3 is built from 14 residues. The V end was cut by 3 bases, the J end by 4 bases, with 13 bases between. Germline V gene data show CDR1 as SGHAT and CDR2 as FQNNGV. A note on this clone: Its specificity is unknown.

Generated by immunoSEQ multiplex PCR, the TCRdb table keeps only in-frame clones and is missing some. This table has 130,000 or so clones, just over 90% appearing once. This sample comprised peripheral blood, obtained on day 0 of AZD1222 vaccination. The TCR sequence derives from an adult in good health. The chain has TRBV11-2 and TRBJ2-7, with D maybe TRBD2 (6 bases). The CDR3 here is CASSFNTLAYEQYF. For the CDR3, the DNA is TGTGCCAGCAGCTTTAACACACTAGCTTACGAGCAGTACTTC.